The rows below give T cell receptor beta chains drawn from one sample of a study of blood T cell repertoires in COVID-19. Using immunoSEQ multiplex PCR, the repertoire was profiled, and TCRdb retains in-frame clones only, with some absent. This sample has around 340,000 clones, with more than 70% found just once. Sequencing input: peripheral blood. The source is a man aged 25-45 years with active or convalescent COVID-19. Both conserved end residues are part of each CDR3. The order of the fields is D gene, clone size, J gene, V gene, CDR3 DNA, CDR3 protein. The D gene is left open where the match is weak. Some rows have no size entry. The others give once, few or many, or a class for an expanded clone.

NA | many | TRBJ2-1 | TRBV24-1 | TGTGCCACCAGTGATCGCGTTCTCCCCGATGAGCAGTTCTTC | CATSDRVLPDEQFF
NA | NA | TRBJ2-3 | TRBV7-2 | TGTGCCAGCAGCCACGGTCCTAGGAGTTATTTT | CASSHGPRSYF
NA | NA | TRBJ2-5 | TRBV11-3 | TGTGCCAGCAGCCCCCCGGAGTTGGTGGAGACCCAGTACTTC | CASSPPELVETQYF
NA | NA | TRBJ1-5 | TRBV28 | TGTGCCAGCAGTTTAGTTATGCGGAAGGCCCAGCATTTT | CASSLVMRKAQHF
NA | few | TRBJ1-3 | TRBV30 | TGTGCCTGGAGCCGACAGAGGACTGGAAACACCATATATTTT | CAWSRQRTGNTIYF
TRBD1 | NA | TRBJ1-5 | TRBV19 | TGTGCCAGTAGCCAAAGGGGACAGGCGTATAGCAATCAGCCCCAGCATTTT | CASSQRGQAYSNQPQHF
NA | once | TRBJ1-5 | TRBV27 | TGTGCCAGCAGTTTTGAAGGGAAAGAGGGTCAGCCCCAGCATTTT | CASSFEGKEGQPQHF
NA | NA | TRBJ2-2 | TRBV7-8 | TGTGCCAGCAGCCTAACCTATATGGCGAACACCGGGGAGCTGTTTTTT | CASSLTYMANTGELFF
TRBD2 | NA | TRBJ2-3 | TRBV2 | TGTGCCAGCAGTGGTGGGACTAGCGGAATCCGCACAGATACGCAGTATTTT | CASSGGTSGIRTDTQYF
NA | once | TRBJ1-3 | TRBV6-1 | TGTGCCAGCAGTGAAGGGACATCAGGAAACACCATATATTTT | CASSEGTSGNTIYF
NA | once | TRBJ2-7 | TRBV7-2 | TGTGCCAGCAGCTTATTCCGTGGAGGGGTGTACGAGCAGTACTTC | CASSLFRGGVYEQYF
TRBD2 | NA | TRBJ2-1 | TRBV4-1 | TGCGCCAGCAGCCAGAGAGACGGGACTAGCGCAAACAATGAGCAGTTCTTC | CASSQRDGTSANNEQFF
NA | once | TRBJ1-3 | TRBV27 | TGTGCCAGCAGTGACACCCGGGGGTTTCCGGGAAACACCATATATTTT | CASSDTRGFPGNTIYF
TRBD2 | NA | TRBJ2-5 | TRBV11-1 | TGTGCCAGCAGGACAGGTGCGACTAGCGGGCGGGAAACCCAGTACTTC | CASRTGATSGRETQYF
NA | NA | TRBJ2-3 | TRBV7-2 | TGTGCCAGCAGCTCACGACAAGGTTTGACAGATACGCAGTATTTT | CASSSRQGLTDTQYF
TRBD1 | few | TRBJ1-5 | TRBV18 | TGTGCCAGCTCAGACAGGGATAATAGGCAGCCCCAGCATTTT | CASSDRDNRQPQHF
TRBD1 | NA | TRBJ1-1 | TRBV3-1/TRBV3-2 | TGTGCCAGCAGCCATTTACAGGGGCCGGGGGCTGAAGCTTTCTTT | CASSHLQGPGAEAFF
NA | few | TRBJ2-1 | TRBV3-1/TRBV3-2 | TGTGCCAGCAGCCAAGAAGGGGACTCCCAGCGGTATTACAATGAGCAGTTCTTC | CASSQEGDSQRYYNEQFF
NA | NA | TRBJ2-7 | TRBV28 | TGTGCCAGCAGCTCCGGGGGTAGCCCCTACGAGCAGTACTTC | CASSSGGSPYEQYF
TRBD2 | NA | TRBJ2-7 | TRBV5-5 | TGTGCCAGCAGTTCCGGAACTAGCGGGAGGGTCTACGAGCAGTACTTC | CASSSGTSGRVYEQYF